This T cell receptor beta chain derives from a study of blood T cell repertoires in COVID-19. Looking at the study overall: The analysed material was cDNA or gDNA that came from T cells, B-cell-depleted T cells, or PBMCs.

Trimming left V 5 bases short and J 2 bases short, with 16 bases between. Germline lookup yields CDR1 SGHTA and CDR2 FQGNSA. This CDR3 contains 15 residues. Of note for this clone: This sample includes further DNA sequences coding for the same CDR3.

Profiled with immunoSEQ multiplex PCR; TCRdb holds only in-frame clones, not every one. The table lists about 310,000 clones, more than 75% of them singletons. Sequencing was performed on peripheral blood. This receptor was identified in a woman between 45 and 65 years old who had recovered from COVID-19. V gene TRBV7-2 combines with J gene TRBJ2-7, with a weak D call TRBD2 (5 bases). The CDR3 reads CASSPRTSGTYEQYF. In nucleotides, the CDR3 is TGTGCCAGCAGCCCCCGTACCAGCGGAACCTACGAGCAGTACTTC.